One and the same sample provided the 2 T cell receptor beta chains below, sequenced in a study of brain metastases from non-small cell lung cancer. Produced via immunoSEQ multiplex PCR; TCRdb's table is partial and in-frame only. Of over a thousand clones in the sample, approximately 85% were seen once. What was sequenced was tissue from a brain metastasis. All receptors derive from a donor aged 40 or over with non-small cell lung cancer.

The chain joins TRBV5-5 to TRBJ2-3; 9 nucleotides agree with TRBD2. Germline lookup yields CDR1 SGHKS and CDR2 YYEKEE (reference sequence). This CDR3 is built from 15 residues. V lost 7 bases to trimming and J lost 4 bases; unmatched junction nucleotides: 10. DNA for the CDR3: TGTGCCAGCTCCCCCCAGCGGGAGGTCTCAGATACGCAGTATTTT. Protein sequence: CASSPQREVSDTQYF.

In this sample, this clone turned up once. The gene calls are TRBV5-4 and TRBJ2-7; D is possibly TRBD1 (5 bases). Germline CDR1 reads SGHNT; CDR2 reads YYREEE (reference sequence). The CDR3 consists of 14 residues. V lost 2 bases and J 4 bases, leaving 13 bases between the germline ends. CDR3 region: CASSFEGARYEQYF. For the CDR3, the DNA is TGTGCCAGCAGCTTCGAAGGGGCGAGGTACGAGCAGTACTTC. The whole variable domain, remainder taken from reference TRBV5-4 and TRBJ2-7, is ETGVTQSPTHLIKTRGQQVTLRCSSQSGHNTVSWYQQALGQGPQFIFQYYREEENGRGNFPPRFSGLQFPNYSSELNVNALELDDSALYLCASSFEGARYEQYFGPGTRLTVT.